This T cell receptor beta chain comes out of a study of type 1 and type 2 diabetes patients (dated by TCRdb to about 2016). About the full investigation: The cohort comprised nine or ten type 1 diabetes patients, a few type 2 diabetes patients and roughly 6 nondiabetic controls recruited in China. Across the study, CD4+ and CD8+ T cells were positively selected from PBMCs using CD4 or CD8 MicroBeads on MACS columns. Altogether, 18,976,912 paired-end reads were produced across the whole study. In the study, high-throughput sequencing was used to profile TCRbeta repertoires so that type 1 diabetes, type 2 diabetes and nondiabetic individuals could be compared. Type 2 diabetes patients were included as a disease comparison group for the type 1 diabetes patients. When roughly 20-cycle amplification was compared with roughly 25-cycle amplification, V gene usage looked similar, suggesting that primer efficiencies were similar and PCR bias was random. Paired-end sequencing of TCRbeta libraries was performed on Illumina HiSeq 2000 or MiSeq instruments.

Every diabetic patient fulfilled standard classification criteria for type 1 or type 2 diabetes, and glucose and C-peptide were measured using WHO-recommended methods. Donors were excluded if they had other autoimmune diseases or infections within the previous four weeks. From each participant, around 10 milliliters of peripheral blood were collected. PBMCs were isolated with LymphoPrep density separation. Here is what the overall study found, with its caveats: Type 2 diabetes patients had few highly-expanded CD4+ clones, median one, accounting for a median roughly 4% of reads. Because only a limited number of T2D and control samples were sequenced, some T1D-only HECs might also be present in more T2D or control samples. V and J gene usage patterns of type 2 diabetes and control samples were highly correlated, averaging around 0.97 between samples. In both CD4+ and CD8+ T cells, type 2 diabetes repertoires were highly diverse and significantly more diverse than type 1 diabetes repertoires. The study groups were not matched for age and gender, which could possibly have biased interpretation.

This clonotype turned up a few times. Its antigen has not been determined. No base-level quality is on record; no much larger clone is a single base apart. TCRdb names Illumina MiSeq as the instrument used. For TCRbeta CDR3 amplification, the template was genomic DNA taken from the sorted T cell subsets. The TCRbeta CDR3 region was amplified by multiplex PCR with 30 forward and 13 reverse primers. AMPure XP beads were used to purify the PCR products, after which a second approximately 25-cycle PCR added indices and adaptors. Before sequencing, the QIAquick Gel Extraction Kit was used to gel-purify the libraries. Regarding the original processing steps: Paired-end reads were merged with FLASH and aligned to IMGT V, D and J germline references using IgBLAST. Reads with below 70% alignment identity to germline references were discarded, leaving around 12 million reads study-wide. Following IMGT definitions, CDR3 boundaries, reading frame and productivity were assigned. Clones at or above 1% of reads were defined as highly-expanded clones, and diversity was measured by normalized Shannon entropy. Unpaired two-tailed t-tests were used to test group differences in Shannon entropy. TCRdb reanalyzed the raw reads on its own, using fastp at Q25 for trimming and MiXCR for clone calling, and kept in-frame beta chains. Entries are consolidated by CDR3 protein sequence, retaining the most common genes and DNA. The V and J calls shown here were made by TCRdb, not taken from the authors' results. This sample has some 250,000 distinct CDR3 sequences in its table, and approximately 45% of those were observed once. Of the sample, roughly 13% falls within the top ten clones.

Relative to germline, V is missing 6 bases and J is missing 9 bases, with 10 bases of the junction outside any gene match. The CDR1 and CDR2 encoded by the germline V gene (reference sequence) are MNHEY and SMNVEV. The CDR3, cysteine through phenylalanine, is 15 amino acids long. Just CDR3 DNA is preserved here, 45 bases in frame from base 1. This sequence uses TRBV27 and TRBJ1-4; 10 middle bases align to TRBD1. The sample consisted of peripheral blood mononuclear cells (PBMCs). The clonotype comes from a man between 18 and 29 years old with type 2 diabetes. The nucleotide sequence reads as follows: TGTGCCAGCAGGAGACAGGGGGCAGGTGGGAAAAAACTGTTTTTT. This encodes CASRRQGAGGKKLFF.